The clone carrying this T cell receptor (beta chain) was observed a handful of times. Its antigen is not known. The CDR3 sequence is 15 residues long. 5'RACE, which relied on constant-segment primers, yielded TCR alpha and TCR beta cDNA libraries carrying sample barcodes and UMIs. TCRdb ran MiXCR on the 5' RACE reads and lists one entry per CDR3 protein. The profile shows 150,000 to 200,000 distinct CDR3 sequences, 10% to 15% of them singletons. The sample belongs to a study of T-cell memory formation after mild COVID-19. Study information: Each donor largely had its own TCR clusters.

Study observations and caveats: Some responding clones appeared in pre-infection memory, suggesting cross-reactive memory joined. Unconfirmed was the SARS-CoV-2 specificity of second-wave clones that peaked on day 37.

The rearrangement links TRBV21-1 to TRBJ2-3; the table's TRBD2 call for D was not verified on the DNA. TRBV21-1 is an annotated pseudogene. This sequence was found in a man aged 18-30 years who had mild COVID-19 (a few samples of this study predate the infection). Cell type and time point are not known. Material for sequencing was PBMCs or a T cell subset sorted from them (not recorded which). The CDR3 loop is CASSVRPSRTDTQYF. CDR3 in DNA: TGTGCCAGCAGCGTACGGCCTTCCCGCACAGATACGCAGTATTTT.